This TCR beta chain was identified during a study of PD-1 and CTLA-4 blockade in melanoma. In its sample, this clone was seen a few times. Germline-derived CDR1 and CDR2 are SGHRS and YFSETQ. With 1 base removed from V and 4 bases from J, the gap between germline ends came to 11 bases. The CDR3 spans 14 residues. The data were produced by immunoSEQ multiplex PCR, yet TCRdb's version contains in-frame clones alone and is incomplete. The data contain about 16,000 clones, roughly 73% of them singletons. V usage is TRBV5-1 and J usage is TRBJ1-2; D not resolved. This receptor was identified in a human donor with melanoma. The sample here was CD8+ T cells from peripheral blood, taken before anti-PD-1 treatment. CDR3 nucleotides: TGCGCCAGCAGCTTGCGCGCCCCTAGCTATGGCTACACCTTC. Its translation is CASSLRAPSYGYTF.